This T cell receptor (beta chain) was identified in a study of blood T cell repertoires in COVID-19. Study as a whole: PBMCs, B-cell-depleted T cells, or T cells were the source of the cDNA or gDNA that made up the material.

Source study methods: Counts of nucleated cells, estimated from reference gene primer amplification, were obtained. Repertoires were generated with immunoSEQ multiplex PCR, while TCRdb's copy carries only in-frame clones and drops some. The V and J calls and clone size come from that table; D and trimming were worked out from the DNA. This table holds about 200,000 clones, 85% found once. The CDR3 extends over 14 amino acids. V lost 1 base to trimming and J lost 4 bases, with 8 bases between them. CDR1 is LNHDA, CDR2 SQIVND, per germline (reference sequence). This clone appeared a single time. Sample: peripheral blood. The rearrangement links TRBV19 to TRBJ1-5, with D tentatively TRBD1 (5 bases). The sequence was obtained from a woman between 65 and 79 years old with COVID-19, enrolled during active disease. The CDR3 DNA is TGTGCCAGTAGTATAGCGCAGGGAAATCAGCCCCAGCATTTT. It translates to CASSIAQGNQPQHF.